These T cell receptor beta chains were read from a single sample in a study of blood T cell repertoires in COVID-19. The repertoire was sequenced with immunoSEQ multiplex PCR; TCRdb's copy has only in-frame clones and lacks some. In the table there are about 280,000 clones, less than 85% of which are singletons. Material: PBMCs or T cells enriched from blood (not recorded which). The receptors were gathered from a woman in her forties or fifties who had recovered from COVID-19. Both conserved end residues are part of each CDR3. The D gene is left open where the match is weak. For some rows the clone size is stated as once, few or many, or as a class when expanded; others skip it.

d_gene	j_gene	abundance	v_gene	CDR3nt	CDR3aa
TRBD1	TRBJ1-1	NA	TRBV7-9	TGTGCCAGCAGCTTAGGGGACCCAGGGGGCACTGAAGCTTTCTTT	CASSLGDPGGTEAFF
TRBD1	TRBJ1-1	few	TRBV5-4	TGTGCCAGCACCCCGGACAGGGGGAGGAACACTGAAGCTTTCTTT	CASTPDRGRNTEAFF
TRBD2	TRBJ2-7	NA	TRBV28	TGTGCCAGCAGGAACAGTGGGGGGGGTTGGGTGCAGTACTTC	CASRNSGGGWVQYF
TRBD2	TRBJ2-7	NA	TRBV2	TGTGCCAGCAGTGACTACCTCCGTCTAGCGGGGGGGCGCTACGAGCAGTACTTC	CASSDYLRLAGGRYEQYF
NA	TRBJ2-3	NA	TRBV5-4	TGTGCCAGCAGCTTGGACCGCCTAGGAAGCACAGATACGCAGTATTTT	CASSLDRLGSTDTQYF
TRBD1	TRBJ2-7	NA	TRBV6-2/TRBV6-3	TGTGCCAGCAGTTACTCGGGACAGCGATTCCACGAGCAGTACTTC	CASSYSGQRFHEQYF
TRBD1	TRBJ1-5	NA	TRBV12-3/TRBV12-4	TGTGCCAGCAGTTCACAGGGGGCTCAGCCCCAGCATTTT	CASSSQGAQPQHF
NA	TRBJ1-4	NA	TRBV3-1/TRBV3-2	TGTGCCAGCAGCCCCATCACCGCGACTAATGAAAAACTGTTTTTT	CASSPITATNEKLFF
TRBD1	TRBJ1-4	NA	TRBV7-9	TGTGCCAGCAGCCGCAAGGGGGCCAAAGAAAAACTGTTTTTT	CASSRKGAKEKLFF
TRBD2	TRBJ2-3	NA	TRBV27	TGTGCCAGCAGCCATTGGGGACTAGCGGCCCGTCGGGGCACAGATACGCAGTATTTT	CASSHWGLAARRGTDTQYF
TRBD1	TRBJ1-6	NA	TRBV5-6	TGTGCCAGCAGCTTGGGAGGGACAGGGGTTCGGTCACCCCTCCACTTT	CASSLGGTGVRSPLHF
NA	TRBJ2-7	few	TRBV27	TGTGCCAGCAGTTTATACGGGAGCTCCTACGAGCAGTACTTC	CASSLYGSSYEQYF
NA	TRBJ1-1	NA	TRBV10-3	TGTGCCATCTCCGGACAGCCGAACACTGAAGCTTTCTTT	CAISGQPNTEAFF
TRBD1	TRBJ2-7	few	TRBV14	TGTGCCAGCAGCCGACAGGGGTTGGTATTAAACGAGCAGTACTTC	CASSRQGLVLNEQYF
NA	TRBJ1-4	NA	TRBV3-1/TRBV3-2	TGTGCCAGCAGCCAAGAGGCCCCGGGATCAACTAATGAAAAACTGTTTTTT	CASSQEAPGSTNEKLFF
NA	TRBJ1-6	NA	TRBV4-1	TGCGCCAGCAGCCAAGATGGAGGGTTCGGTAATTCACCCCTCCACTTT	CASSQDGGFGNSPLHF
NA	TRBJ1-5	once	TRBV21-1	TGTGCCAGCGTACTGGGGGGGGGCAGCAATCAGCCCCAGCATTTT	CASVLGGGSNQPQHF
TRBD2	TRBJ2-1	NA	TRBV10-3	TGTGCCATCAGTGGACTAGCGGGGATTAATGAGCAGTTCTTC	CAISGLAGINEQFF
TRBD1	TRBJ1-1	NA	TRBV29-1	TGCAGCGCAGGGGACAGGGGAGCTTTCTTT	CSAGDRGAFF
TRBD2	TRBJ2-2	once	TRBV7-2	TGTGCCAGCAGCTGGACTAGCGGGGACACCGGGGAGCTGTTTTTT	CASSWTSGDTGELFF
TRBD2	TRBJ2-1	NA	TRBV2	TGTGCCAGCAGCCGGCGGGGGGGGCGTCTGGAAGAGGAGCAGTTCTTC	CASSRRGGRLEEEQFF
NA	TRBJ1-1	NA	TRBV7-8	TGTGCCAGCAGCTTCGGGAACACTGAAGCTTTCTTT	CASSFGNTEAFF
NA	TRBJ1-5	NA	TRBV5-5	TGTGCCAGCAGCTTAAGGGCAGGGGTCCTTAGCAATCAGCCCCAGCATTTT	CASSLRAGVLSNQPQHF
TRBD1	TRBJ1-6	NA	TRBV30	TGTGCCTGGAGGGCAGGGGGTAATTCACCCCTCCACTTT	CAWRAGGNSPLHF
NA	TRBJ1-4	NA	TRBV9	TGTGCCAGCAGCGCCTCAGGGAAATCGAGTGAAAAACTGTTTTTT	CASSASGKSSEKLFF
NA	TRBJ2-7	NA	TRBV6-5	TGTGCCAGCAGGCCTCAGGGTCGCTACGAGCAGTACTTC	CASRPQGRYEQYF
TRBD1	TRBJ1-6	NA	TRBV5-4	TGTGCCAGCAGCGCACGGGACAGGGGAAATTCACCCCTCCACTTT	CASSARDRGNSPLHF
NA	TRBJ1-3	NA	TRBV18	TGTGCCAGCTCACCGGAAGGGGGCTCTGGAAACACCATATATTTT	CASSPEGGSGNTIYF